This is a list of T cell receptor beta chains from one sample in a study of blood T cell repertoires in COVID-19. Repertoires were generated with immunoSEQ multiplex PCR, while TCRdb's copy carries only in-frame clones and drops some. The profile shows some 310,000 clones, around 87% of them singletons. The sequenced sample consisted of peripheral blood. These receptors were collected from a man aged 50-60 years with active or convalescent COVID-19. Both conserved end residues are part of each CDR3. The order of the fields is CDR3 DNA, CDR3 protein, V gene, clone size, D gene, J gene. A D gene is named only where the DNA matches it firmly. Expanded clones get a size class; other rows say once, few or many, or leave the size out.

TGTGCCAGCAGCTTGGGACAGAATAATTCACCCCTCCACTTT	CASSLGQNNSPLHF	TRBV5-6	-	-	TRBJ1-6
TGTGCCAGCGGACCCGGGACAGGGGGAGGATTGAGCAATCAGCCCCAGCATTTT	CASGPGTGGGLSNQPQHF	TRBV2	-	TRBD1	TRBJ1-5
TGTGCCAGCAGCCTTAGCGGGGGAATCTACGAGCAGTACTTC	CASSLSGGIYEQYF	TRBV7-2	-	TRBD2	TRBJ2-7
TGCGCCAGCAGCGCTCCGGATCAGGGATTCAACACTGAAGCTTTCTTT	CASSAPDQGFNTEAFF	TRBV5-1	-	-	TRBJ1-1
TGTGCCAGCAGTCAACGACAGGGTCCCGGGGAGCTGTTTTTT	CASSQRQGPGELFF	TRBV27	-	TRBD1	TRBJ2-2
TGTGCCAGCAGTTTAATACAGGGGGGCGGGACCGGGGAGCTGTTTTTT	CASSLIQGGGTGELFF	TRBV27	-	TRBD1	TRBJ2-2
TGCGCCAGCAGCATCCTTCCACCGGGACAGGGGGTGAACACTGAAGCTTTCTTT	CASSILPPGQGVNTEAFF	TRBV5-1	-	TRBD1	TRBJ1-1
TGTGCCAGCAGCTTGCTTGTGGGAGGGGACCAGCCCCAGCATTTT	CASSLLVGGDQPQHF	TRBV5-5	-	-	TRBJ1-5
TGTGCCAGCAGTGTATTCGGGGACTACAATGAGCAGTTCTTC	CASSVFGDYNEQFF	TRBV25-1	-	-	TRBJ2-1
TGTGCCAGCAGCTTACTGGTAGCGGGAGATGAGCAGTTCTTC	CASSLLVAGDEQFF	TRBV7-3	-	TRBD2	TRBJ2-1
TGCGCCAGCAGCTTGACTAGCGGGAGCTCCTACGAGCAGTACTTC	CASSLTSGSSYEQYF	TRBV5-1	-	TRBD2	TRBJ2-7
TGTGCCAGCAGCCCCCTTTCCAATGAGCAGTTCTTC	CASSPLSNEQFF	TRBV6-6	-	-	TRBJ2-1
TGTGCCAGCAGCCAAGAGCAGAGCGCACCGAACACTGAAGCTTTCTTT	CASSQEQSAPNTEAFF	TRBV4-2	-	-	TRBJ1-1
TGTGCCAGCAGTTACTTTTGGACAGGGGGGGGTTACGAGCAGTACTTC	CASSYFWTGGGYEQYF	TRBV6-5	-	TRBD1	TRBJ2-7
TGTGCCTGGAGTGTAGCGGGAGGGCCGCCAGATACGCAGTATTTT	CAWSVAGGPPDTQYF	TRBV30	once	TRBD2	TRBJ2-3
TGTGCCAGCAGTGTCGGTGAAAAACTGTTTTTT	CASSVGEKLFF	TRBV2	-	-	TRBJ1-4
-	CASSTSGWDEQYF	TRBV28	-	-	TRBJ2-7
TGCGCCAGCAGCCAAGATGAGTCAGGGGGCAGTGAAAAACTGTTTTTT	CASSQDESGGSEKLFF	TRBV4-1	-	TRBD1	TRBJ1-4
TGCGCCAGCATGGGCAACACCGGGGAGCTGTTTTTT	CASMGNTGELFF	TRBV5-1	-	-	TRBJ2-2
TGTGCCAGCAGCTCCTTCTCCTATGGCTACACCTTC	CASSSFSYGYTF	TRBV28	-	-	TRBJ1-2
TGTGCCAGCAGCTCCAGACTGCCCCCGGTTGACATTCAGTACTTC	CASSSRLPPVDIQYF	TRBV5-5	-	-	TRBJ2-4
TGTGCCAGTAGTATAAGGGACACCTACGAGCAGTACTTC	CASSIRDTYEQYF	TRBV19	-	-	TRBJ2-7
TGTGCCAGCGGCCAGGGCTCCTACAATGAGCAGTTCTTC	CASGQGSYNEQFF	TRBV5-6	-	-	TRBJ2-1
TGTGCCAGCAGTTTATTTAAATACAATGAGCAGTTCTTC	CASSLFKYNEQFF	TRBV28	few	-	TRBJ2-1
TGTGCCAGCAGCTCCAACAGAGACGTTGAGCAGTTCTTC	CASSSNRDVEQFF	TRBV12-3/TRBV12-4	-	-	TRBJ2-1
TGTGCCACATTGTCGTCTCCGGGGACAGGGGGATTTGGAAACACCATATATTTT	CATLSSPGTGGFGNTIYF	TRBV28	-	TRBD1	TRBJ1-3
TGTGCCAGCAGCTCCCAACCTAGGGCGGGGGGCCTCTACAATGAGCAGTTCTTC	CASSSQPRAGGLYNEQFF	TRBV7-3	few	TRBD2	TRBJ2-1
TGTGCCAGCTCACCCCGGGACAGGGGTATGAGTGAGCAGTTCTTC	CASSPRDRGMSEQFF	TRBV18	-	TRBD1	TRBJ2-1
TGTGCCAGTAGTATAACGCGAGCAGATACGCAGTATTTT	CASSITRADTQYF	TRBV19	-	-	TRBJ2-3
TGTGCCACCAGCTTAGCCCCTATGGATACGCAGTATTTT	CATSLAPMDTQYF	TRBV15	-	-	TRBJ2-3
TGTGCCAGCTCACCAAGTGGACAGGCCCCAGATACGCAGTATTTT	CASSPSGQAPDTQYF	TRBV18	-	TRBD1	TRBJ2-3
TGTGCCAGCAGCTTGCGGACAGGGGGCTCTACCTTTATGAACACTGAAGCTTTCTTT	CASSLRTGGSTFMNTEAFF	TRBV5-6	once	TRBD1	TRBJ1-1
TGTGCCAGCAGCTTAGCTAGCGTTCCGGGCGAGCAGTACTTC	CASSLASVPGEQYF	TRBV11-1	-	-	TRBJ2-7
TGTGCCAGCAGTTACTCGGATTCCCAGGGCGGCAATGAGCAGTTCTTC	CASSYSDSQGGNEQFF	TRBV6-6	-	-	TRBJ2-1
TGTGCCAGCATCTTGGGAACAGGAGTCTCCAAAAACATTCAGTACTTC	CASILGTGVSKNIQYF	TRBV5-5	-	-	TRBJ2-4
TGTGCCAGCACCCCAATACCTAAGAACTATGGCTACACCTTC	CASTPIPKNYGYTF	TRBV28	once	-	TRBJ1-2
TGTGCCAGCAGCTTAAGCGGCAAGCGGGAAATCAATGAGCAGTTCTTC	CASSLSGKREINEQFF	TRBV7-3	-	TRBD2	TRBJ2-1